This T cell receptor (beta chain) was recovered during a study of siplizumab effects on memory and regulatory T cells. Findings of the study overall: Proliferating Tregs taken from siplizumab cultures were not shown to have a confirmed suppressive function.

Some clones are missing from TCRdb's copy, which holds only in-frame ones; the method was immunoSEQ multiplex PCR. The profile covers about 40,000 clones, with approximately 88% appearing a single time and 0.2% to 0.3% taken by the ten largest. To note about this clone: Antigen unknown.

The CDR3 has 11 residues. Trimming removed 6 bases from V and 6 bases from J, with 11 bases in between. Germline assignment: CDR1 SQVTM and CDR2 ANQGSEA. The chain recombines TRBV29-1 with TRBJ1-1; no firm D call. Specimen: naive CD4+ T cells sorted from blood. The TCR sequence derives from a human donor in good health. This chain's CDR3 is CSVHLGPEAFF. The CDR3 DNA reads as TGCAGCGTGCATCTAGGCCCTGAAGCTTTCTTT.